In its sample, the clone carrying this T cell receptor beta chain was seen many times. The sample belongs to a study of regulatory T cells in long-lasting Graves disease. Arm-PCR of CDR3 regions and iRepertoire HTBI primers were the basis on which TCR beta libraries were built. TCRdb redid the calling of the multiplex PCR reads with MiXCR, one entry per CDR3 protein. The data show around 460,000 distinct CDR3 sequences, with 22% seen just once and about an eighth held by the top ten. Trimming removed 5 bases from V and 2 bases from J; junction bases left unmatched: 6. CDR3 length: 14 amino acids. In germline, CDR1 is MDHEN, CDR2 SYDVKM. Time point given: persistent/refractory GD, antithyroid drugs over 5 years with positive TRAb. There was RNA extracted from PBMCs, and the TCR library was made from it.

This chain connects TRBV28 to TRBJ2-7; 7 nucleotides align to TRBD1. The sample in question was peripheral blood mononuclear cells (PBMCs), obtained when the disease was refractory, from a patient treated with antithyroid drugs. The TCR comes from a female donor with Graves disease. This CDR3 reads CASSLDRFTYEQYF. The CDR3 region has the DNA TGTGCCAGCAGTCTGGACAGGTTCACCTACGAGCAGTACTTC.